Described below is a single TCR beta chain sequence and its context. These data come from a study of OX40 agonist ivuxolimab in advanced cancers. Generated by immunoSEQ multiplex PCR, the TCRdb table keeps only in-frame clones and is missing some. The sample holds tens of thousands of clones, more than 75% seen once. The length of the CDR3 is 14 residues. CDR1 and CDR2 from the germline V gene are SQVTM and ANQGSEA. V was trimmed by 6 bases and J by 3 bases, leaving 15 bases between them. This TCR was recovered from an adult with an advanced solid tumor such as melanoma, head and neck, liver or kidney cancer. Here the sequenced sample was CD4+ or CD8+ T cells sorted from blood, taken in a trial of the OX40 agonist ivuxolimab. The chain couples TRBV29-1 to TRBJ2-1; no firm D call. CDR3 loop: CSVTTAILYNEQFF. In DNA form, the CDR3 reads TGCAGCGTCACCACAGCTATTCTCTACAATGAGCAGTTCTTC.